This record covers a single T cell receptor (beta chain). TCRdb's table, derived via immunoSEQ multiplex PCR, lists solely in-frame clones and lacks some. This table holds approximately 490,000 clones, 75% to 90% found once. The data derive from a study of blood T cell repertoires in COVID-19. The CDR3 is 14 residues long. V was clipped by 2 bases and J by 6 bases, with 13 bases between them. The germline gives CDR1 KGHSH, CDR2 LQKENI. The rearrangement uses TRBV18 and TRBJ1-1; D is possibly TRBD1 (5 bases). Sequenced: PBMCs or T cells enriched from blood (not recorded which). This TCR was recovered from a woman aged 55-70 years who had recovered from COVID-19. As DNA, the CDR3 is TGTGCCAGCTCACCAGGAGGGGAAAGCGCTGAAGCTTTCTTT. The encoded protein is CASSPGGESAEAFF.